The 5 T cell receptor beta chains in this list originate from one sample, sequenced in a study of blood T cell repertoires in COVID-19 (TCRdb year 2020). Receptor libraries were prepared by the immunoSEQ multiplex PCR assay. TCRdb provides this immuneACCESS table in a form limited to in-frame rearrangements. Some clones are lacking; in checked studies, under half of them reflect an unresolved V gene, and why the rest are absent is not known. The sample table lists around 130,000 clones, over 65% of them with a count of one. Around 16% of the sample comes from the top ten. Sequenced sample: peripheral blood. The receptors were gathered from a man aged 45 to 65 with acute or convalescent COVID-19.

This clone was observed a handful of times. The chain combines TRBV10-3 with TRBJ2-3; D uncertain. V dropped 7 bases and J dropped 0 bases, with 11 bases sitting between them. Germline values: CDR1 ENHRY, CDR2 SYGVKD. The CDR3 is made up of 14 amino acids. CDR3 protein: CAIKYSPSTDTQYF. The CDR3 DNA sequence: TGTGCCATCAAGTACAGCCCTAGCACAGATACGCAGTATTTT.

The chain couples TRBV30 to TRBJ1-2, with D maybe TRBD1 (6 bases). CDR1 is GTSNPN, CDR2 SVGIG, per germline (reference sequence). The CDR3 covers 13 residues. The germline V and J ends were trimmed by 2 bases and 4 bases, with 11 bases remaining between them. CDR3 nucleotides: TGTGCCTGGAGTTCGGACAGAGGCTATGGCTACACCTTC. Its translation is CAWSSDRGYGYTF. Combining the CDR3 with reference TRBV30 and TRBJ1-2 gives the whole variable domain SQTIHQWPATLVQPVGSPLSLECTVEGTSNPNLYWYRQAAGRGLQLLFYSVGIGQISSEVPQNLSASRPQDRQFILSSKKLLLSDSGFYLCAWSSDRGYGYTFGSGTRLTVV.

This clone was detected only a few times. The chain recombines TRBV3-1 (or the pseudogene TRBV3-2) with TRBJ1-2; the D is unclear. This CDR3 comprises 15 residues. Trimming removed 1 base from V and 6 bases from J, with 15 bases in between. Germline CDR1 reads LGHDT; CDR2 reads YNNKEL (reference sequence). DNA of the CDR3: TGTGCCAGCAGCCAAGGGGCCTTGGAAAGTGATGGCTACACCTTC. Translated, it gives CASSQGALESDGYTF.

Concerning this clone itself: The identical CDR3 is also encoded by other nucleotide sequences in the sample. The genes are TRBV5-4 and TRBJ2-1, with unresolved D. Trimming took 0 bases from V and 3 from J, leaving 4 bases between them. This CDR3 comprises 13 residues. Per germline, CDR1 SGHNT and CDR2 YYREEE (reference sequence). The CDR3 here is CASSLDSYNEQFF. The CDR3 nucleotides read TGTGCCAGCAGCTTGGACAGCTACAATGAGCAGTTCTTC.

This sequence joins TRBV12-5 and TRBJ2-1; 9 nucleotides align to TRBD1. V gave up 3 bases and J gave up 4 bases; unmatched junction bases: 7. Germline V gene lookup returns CDR1 LGHNT and CDR2 FRNRAP. The CDR3 is 16 residues long. The CDR3 sequence is CASGLDTGGAYNEQFF. The CDR3 coding sequence is TGTGCTAGTGGTTTAGATACAGGGGGCGCATACAATGAGCAGTTCTTC.